Following are 20 T cell receptor beta chains from one sample sequenced in a study of immune evolution from preneoplasia to lung adenocarcinoma. Clones were sequenced by immunoSEQ multiplex PCR, and TCRdb holds only the in-frame ones, with some missing. The sample yields about 8,300 clones, about 86% seen once. The material sequenced was FFPE invasive lung adenocarcinoma tissue. These TCRs come from a person between 50 and 69 years old with lung adenocarcinoma.

This rearrangement joins TRBV6-1 to TRBJ1-2; D may be TRBD1 (5 bases). Germline-derived CDR1 and CDR2 are MNHNS and SASEGT. Trimming stripped 7 bases from V and 4 bases from J, with 13 bases between. This CDR3 has 13 residues. The CDR3 coding sequence is TGTGCCAGCACCGGCACCGGGACCTATGGCTACACCTTC. Protein sequence: CASTGTGTYGYTF.

This chain joins TRBV27 and TRBJ2-7; TRBD2 might be the D (6 bases). With 2 bases removed from V and 2 bases from J, the gap between germline ends came to 10 bases. The germline V gene encodes CDR1 MNHEY and CDR2 SMNVEV (reference sequence). The CDR3 runs 14 residues. The CDR3 nucleotides read TGTGCCAGCAGTTTAGGGGCTAGCGCCTACGAGCAGTACTTC. Its translation is CASSLGASAYEQYF.

The J gene is TRBJ2-7, the V gene TRBV28, with D possibly matching TRBD1 (6 bases). The CDR3 runs 15 residues. V was shortened by 4 bases and J by 3 bases, with 16 bases between the two germline ends. Germline V lookup: CDR1 MDHEN, CDR2 SYDVKM. Written as DNA, the CDR3 is TGTGCCAGCAGTTATGGGACATCCTCCATCTACGAGCAGTACTTC. Translation: CASSYGTSSIYEQYF.

J is TRBJ2-3 and V is TRBV7-2; D gene ambiguous. The CDR3 loop spans 14 amino acids. Trimming took off 6 bases at V and 0 bases at J, with 10 bases between the two ends. Germline V gene sequence: CDR1 SGHTA, CDR2 FQGNSA. CDR3 nucleotide sequence: TGTGCCAGCAGTAAATATCTTAGCACAGATACGCAGTATTTT. As protein: CASSKYLSTDTQYF.

This sequence joins TRBV5-1 and TRBJ2-2, with 7 positions matching TRBD1. Germline CDR1 and CDR2: SGHRS and YFSETQ. V shed 0 bases, J shed 10 bases, and the junction held 3 bases outside the gene matches. CDR3 length equals 13 residues. The CDR3 spells CASSLEGAEELFF. CDR3 bases: TGCGCCAGCAGCTTGGAGGGGGCGGAGGAGCTGTTTTTT.

This rearrangement joins TRBV14 to TRBJ2-1; 7 nucleotides match TRBD2. Germline V gene data show CDR1 as SGHDN and CDR2 as FVKESK. The CDR3 spans 16 residues. Trimming cost V 3 bases and J 4 bases; bases outside gene matches: 9. The chain's CDR3 is CASSHTSGKKYNEQFF. The CDR3 DNA reads TGTGCCAGCAGCCACACGAGCGGGAAGAAGTACAATGAGCAGTTCTTC.

In its sample, this clone ranks as large. V gene TRBV19 combines with J gene TRBJ2-5; maybe TRBD1 (5 bases). The CDR3 consists of 13 residues. V gave up 5 bases and J gave up 1 base, with 8 bases separating them. The germline CDR1 and CDR2 sequences are LNHDA and SQIVND (reference sequence). CDR3 bases: TGTGCCAGTAGTTCGGACATCCAAGAGACCCAGTACTTC. Translation: CASSSDIQETQYF.

The chain uses TRBV14 and TRBJ1-1; D perhaps matches TRBD1 (6 bases). The CDR3 has 17 amino acids. The germline V gene encodes CDR1 SGHDN and CDR2 FVKESK. Trimming left V 0 bases short and J 0 bases short, with 14 bases between. The CDR3 nucleotides are TGTGCCAGCAGCCAAGAATACAGTGGGACATTGAACACTGAAGCTTTCTTT. This codes for CASSQEYSGTLNTEAFF.

The chain couples TRBV5-6 to TRBJ1-5; D is perhaps TRBD1 (6 bases). This CDR3 has 17 residues. Trimming removed 3 bases from V and 4 bases from J, with 20 bases in between. Germline V CDR1 and CDR2: SGHDT, YYEEEE. CDR3 protein: CASSSWTSGAFNQPQHF. For the CDR3, the DNA is TGTGCCAGCAGCTCTTGGACCTCGGGGGCATTTAATCAGCCCCAGCATTTT.

This clone came up a few times. The genes are TRBV6-1 and TRBJ2-3; 7 nucleotides line up with TRBD1. In germline, CDR1 is MNHNS, CDR2 SASEGT. The CDR3 contains 15 residues. V lost 2 bases and J lost 5; bases outside the gene matches: 7. The CDR3: CASSELGGLRDTQYF. In DNA, the CDR3 is TGTGCCAGCAGTGAATTAGGGGGCTTGCGAGATACGCAGTATTTT.

V is TRBV30 and J is TRBJ1-5, with TRBD1 matching over 7 bases. This CDR3 region has 16 residues. J gave up 2 bases and V 0 bases, and 7 bases lay outside the gene matches. Per the germline V gene, CDR1 is GTSNPN and CDR2 is SVGIG (reference sequence). DNA for the CDR3: TGTGCCTGGAGTGTATTGGGGACAGAGCGCAATCAGCCCCAGCATTTT. Translated, it gives CAWSVLGTERNQPQHF.

The chain couples TRBV30 to TRBJ1-2; D is unresolved. Germline CDR1 is GTSNPN and CDR2 is SVGIG (reference sequence). V was clipped by 7 bases and J by 3 bases, with 18 bases between them. The CDR3 runs to 14 residues. The CDR3 nucleotides are TGTGCCTCAGACATCCGACGCGGGGACTATGGCTACACCTTC. The encoded protein is CASDIRRGDYGYTF.

The chain combines TRBV7-9 with TRBJ1-2, with TRBD1 as a possible D gene (5 bases). CDR1 and CDR2 (germline): SEHNR, FQNEAQ (reference sequence). The length of the CDR3 is 14 residues. Between the trimmed V and J ends, which lost 1 base and 3 bases, there was a span of 9 bases. The CDR3 sequence: CASSLVQGHYGYTF. As DNA, the CDR3 is TGTGCCAGCAGCTTAGTGCAGGGCCACTATGGCTACACCTTC. Drawing the rest from reference TRBV7-9 and TRBJ1-2, the complete variable domain is DTGVSQNPRHKITKRGQNVTFRCDPISEHNRLYWYRQTLGQGPEFLTYFQNEAQLEKSRLLSDRFSAERPKGSFSTLEIQRTEQGDSAMYLCASSLVQGHYGYTFGSGTRLTVV.

The chain uses TRBV5-4 and TRBJ2-3; 7 bases are a match to TRBD2. With 7 bases clipped from V and 5 bases from J, the junction kept 7 bases outside the gene matches. Germline V CDR1 and CDR2: SGHNT, YYREEE (reference sequence). The CDR3 totals 13 residues. CDR3 sequence reads: CASHSGGEDTQYF. The CDR3 DNA is TGTGCCAGCCACTCGGGAGGTGAAGATACGCAGTATTTT.

The chain links TRBV15 to TRBJ2-1, with TRBD1 matching 8 bases. CDR3 length: 13 residues. The J segment lost 8 bases and the V segment lost 8 bases, leaving 8 bases of the junction unmatched. CDR1 is LNHNV, CDR2 YYDKDF, per germline (reference sequence). This chain's CDR3 is CATGAQGGYEQFF. The CDR3 DNA reads TGTGCCACCGGGGCACAGGGGGGTTATGAGCAGTTCTTC.

This clone was detected once. The gene calls are TRBV10-2 and TRBJ2-7; tentative D call: TRBD1 (5 bases). Germline CDR1 WSHSY, CDR2 SAAADI. Trimming pared 2 bases from V and 3 bases from J, leaving 17 bases between. This CDR3 spans 16 amino acids. CDR3 in DNA: TGCGCCAGCAGTGAGCCCGACAGATCCAATCACTACGAGCAGTACTTC. Translated, it gives CASSEPDRSNHYEQYF.

J is TRBJ2-7 and V is TRBV28, with D hard to call. With 4 bases removed from V and 1 base from J, the gap between germline ends came to 11 bases. The CDR3 runs to 14 residues. From germline, CDR1 is MDHEN and CDR2 SYDVKM. In DNA, the CDR3 is TGTGCCAGCAGTTCGTACAGCATGTCCTACGAGCAGTACTTC. Translating gives CASSSYSMSYEQYF.

J is TRBJ2-5 and V is TRBV5-1; D is unresolved. The length of the CDR3 is 11 residues. Germline V gene lookup returns CDR1 SGHRS and CDR2 YFSETQ. V gave up 3 bases and J gave up 2 bases, with 2 bases separating them. CDR3 in amino acids: CASSSQETQYF. CDR3 in DNA: TGCGCCAGCAGCTCGCAAGAGACCCAGTACTTC.

This rearrangement joins TRBV6-1 to TRBJ2-5; TRBD2 matches at 9 bases. V was clipped by 2 bases and J by 4 bases; unmatched bases: 5. The CDR3 contains 15 residues. Germline V gives CDR1 MNHNS, CDR2 SASEGT. The CDR3 is CASSEFQAGGETQYF. DNA of the CDR3: TGTGCCAGCAGTGAATTTCAAGCGGGAGGAGAGACCCAGTACTTC.

This clone turned up a few times. The V and J genes are TRBV29-1 and TRBJ1-5; 7 positions match TRBD1. V trimming: 7 bases; J trimming: 2 bases; junction bases outside the gene matches: 2. Per germline, CDR1 SQVTM and CDR2 ANQGSEA. This CDR3 is built from 12 residues. The CDR3 bases are TGCAGCGCTGGGACAGGCAATCAGCCCCAGCATTTT. Translating it yields CSAGTGNQPQHF.